This T cell receptor beta chain was captured by sequencing in a study of T cells in Graves' hyperthyroidism and ophthalmopathy. Study-wide results and limits: By a 13 V-J model, ophthalmopathy was set apart from stable hyperthyroidism. Also found in blood were most expanded thyroid clonotypes above 0.001.

Worth noting for this clonotype: Its antigen is as yet unknown.

The CDR3 runs to 13 residues. Germline CDR1 and CDR2: LGHNA and YNFKEQ. TCR beta CDR3 sequences were amplified from RNA transcripts. An initial round of RT-PCR targeting the TCR CDR3 relied on the HTBI primer set. From the multiplex PCR reads, TCRdb called clonotypes with MiXCR, one entry per CDR3 protein. The sample lists 350,000 to 450,000 distinct CDR3 sequences; 14% were seen once. The rearrangement joins TRBV4-2 to TRBJ2-7, with D possibly being TRBD1 (5 bases). With the DNA end fitting TRBJ2-1 better, the J assignment may be wrong. The material sequenced was blood. The sequence derives from a woman aged 55 to 70 with Graves' hyperthyroidism. In DNA, the CDR3 is TGTGCCAGCAGCCAGGCAGGGATCTACGAGCAGTTCTTC. This translates into CASSQAGIYEQFF.